The clone carrying this TCR beta chain was detected a few times. The data were obtained in a study of blood T cell repertoires in COVID-19. Across the whole study: Material from acute and convalescent COVID-19 was sourced from the United States, Italy and Spain. The cDNA or gDNA used as material had been derived from T cells, B-cell-depleted T cells, or PBMCs.

Seattle's cohort entered during active infection and was followed longitudinally. The authors' processing: Researchers report that nucleated cell counts were estimated from reference gene primer amplification. Data came from immunoSEQ multiplex PCR; TCRdb stores just in-frame clones and leaves some out. That table gives V, J and clone size, and the DNA gave D and trimming. The sample consists of tens of thousands of clones, around 90% of them appearing once. The CDR3 spans 19 residues. CDR1 is MDHEN, CDR2 SYDVKM, per germline. With 0 bases clipped from V and 3 bases from J, the junction kept 7 bases outside the gene matches.

The rearrangement joins TRBV28 to TRBJ2-2; 13 nucleotides align to TRBD2. This TCR was sampled from a man in his 60s with COVID-19, enrolled during active disease. What was sequenced was peripheral blood. The CDR3 sequence: CASSLWVGTSGKDTGELFF. The CDR3 DNA reads as TGTGCCAGCAGTTTATGGGTCGGGACTAGCGGGAAGGACACCGGGGAGCTGTTTTTT.